This T cell receptor beta chain is from a study of beta chain features in type 1 diabetes. Broader study findings: Moderately but significantly shorter TCRB CDR3s were found in Type 1 diabetes patients in all four CD4+ subsets. A greater similarity of naive, central memory and Treg TCRB repertoires was seen among patients than among healthy donors.

CDR1 MGHRA and CDR2 YSYEKL come from the germline V gene. With 1 base removed from V and 3 bases from J, the gap between germline ends came to 10 bases. The CDR3 has 14 residues. On this clone: As yet, its antigen is unknown.

Sorting with CD45RO/CCR7/CD25/CD127/CD95/CD27 yielded naive, central memory, regulatory and stem-like memory CD4+ cells. The authors reverse transcribed all of the isolated RNA, so sequencing captured expressed TCRB transcripts. The method was immunoSEQ multiplex PCR; TCRdb's version includes in-frame clones alone and lacks a portion of them. The profile shows about 180,000 clones, about 8% of them singletons. This sequence originates from a woman in her 40s with type 1 diabetes. V gene TRBV4-1 combines with J gene TRBJ2-7; a possible D gene is TRBD2 (5 bases). Source material: central memory CD4+ T cells from blood. The CDR3 sequence: CASSQALANYEQYF. The CDR3 region has the DNA TGCGCCAGCAGCCAAGCCCTAGCCAACTACGAGCAGTACTTC.